Listed below are T cell receptor beta chains from one sample, sequenced in a study of blood T cell repertoires in COVID-19. Sequencing used immunoSEQ multiplex PCR; TCRdb keeps in-frame clones, though not all of them. The table lists under 200,000 clones, 65% to 80% of them singletons. The sample was PBMCs or T cells enriched from blood (not recorded which). The receptors stem from a woman in her 70s in a cohort exposed to, infected with or recovered from COVID-19 (not recorded which). Both conserved end residues are part of each CDR3. A D gene is named only where the DNA matches it firmly. The size of a clone is reported for some rows only, either as once, few or many, or as a class for expanded clones.

>-|TRBJ1-3|TRBV10-3|-
TGTGCCATCACCACAGGGACCCCTGGAAACACCATATATTTT
CAITTGTPGNTIYF
>-|TRBJ1-4|TRBV15|-
TGTGCCACCAGCAGAGAAATACAGGGTCTCCAGGTTTTT
CATSREIQGLQVF
>-|TRBJ2-7|TRBV6-5|-
TGTGCCAGCAGTTACTCTTTGACAGGCACCTACGAGCAGTACTTC
CASSYSLTGTYEQYF
>-|TRBJ1-2|TRBV2|-
TGTGCCAGCAGTGAGGTGGGAGGCGGGGGCTACACCTTC
CASSEVGGGGYTF
>-|TRBJ2-7|TRBV19|TRBD1
TGTGCCAGTACCCCGGGGCAGGGGGCCTACGAGCAGTACTTC
CASTPGQGAYEQYF
>few|TRBJ2-5|TRBV5-1|-
TGCGCCAGCAGCCGAACAGCCCAAGAGACCCAGTACTTC
CASSRTAQETQYF
>-|TRBJ2-3|TRBV29-1|TRBD2
TGCAGCCTCAGGACTAGCCTAAGCACAGATACGCAGTATTTT
CSLRTSLSTDTQYF
>few|TRBJ2-1|TRBV28|-
TGTGCCAGCAGTCCACCGGGATTTTCCTACAATGAGCAGTTCTTC
CASSPPGFSYNEQFF
>once|TRBJ2-3|TRBV28|TRBD2
TGTGCCAGCAGTCAGCGGGAGGCTTCTAGCACAGATACGCAGTATTTT
CASSQREASSTDTQYF
>-|TRBJ2-5|TRBV24-1|TRBD2
TGTGCCACCGGGGGACTAGCGGAAGAGACCCAGTACTTC
CATGGLAEETQYF
>-|TRBJ1-2|TRBV18|-
TGTGCCAGCTCACAAGCCACTACCATCAACTATGGCTACACCTTC
CASSQATTINYGYTF
>-|TRBJ2-6|TRBV5-1|-
TGCGCCAGCAGCTTGCAGGGGTTGTCTGGGGCCAACGTCCTGACTTTC
CASSLQGLSGANVLTF
>once|TRBJ1-1|TRBV7-9|TRBD1
TGTGCCAGCAGTGTCGGGGACAGGGCTAACACTGAAGCTTTCTTT
CASSVGDRANTEAFF
>-|TRBJ1-2|TRBV28|TRBD1
TGTGCCAGCACCTTTCACAGTTCGGGGACAGCTAACTATGGCTACACCTTC
CASTFHSSGTANYGYTF
>-|TRBJ1-4|TRBV6-5|TRBD1
TGTGCCAGCAGTCAACCGGGACAGGGAGGTGAAAAACTGTTTTTT
CASSQPGQGGEKLFF
>-|TRBJ2-1|TRBV29-1|TRBD2
TGCAGCGTTCTAGCGGAAAGATACAATGAGCAGTTCTTC
CSVLAERYNEQFF
>-|TRBJ1-5|TRBV11-2|-
TGTGCCAGCAGCCAAGAGGAAGCGCAGCCCCAGCATTTT
CASSQEEAQPQHF
>-|TRBJ2-7|TRBV4-1|TRBD2
TGCGCCAGCAGCAGCCTGGTTGCTAGCGGGAATTGGGCCTACGAGCAGTACTTC
CASSSLVASGNWAYEQYF
>-|TRBJ2-1|TRBV5-1|TRBD2
TGCGCCAGCAGCTTGGGTGGCGGGAGTGAGCAGTTCTTC
CASSLGGGSEQFF
>-|TRBJ2-2|TRBV18|TRBD2
TGTGCCAGCTCACCTCACCGGGCAAGCGGGATAGCCGGGGAGCTGTTTTTT
CASSPHRASGIAGELFF
>few|TRBJ2-5|TRBV10-3|-
TGTGCCAGCGGGGAAGAGACCCAGTACTTC
CASGEETQYF
>-|TRBJ2-2|TRBV3-1/TRBV3-2|TRBD2
TGTGCCAGCAGCCAAGACGACGGCGGGAGGGGAGAGCTGTTTTTT
CASSQDDGGRGELFF
>-|TRBJ2-7|TRBV11-3|-
TGTGCCAGCAGCTTCGGCACCCTAGGAGGAGGTTACGAGCAGTACTTC
CASSFGTLGGGYEQYF
>-|TRBJ2-7|TRBV7-2|-
TGTGCCAGCAGCTTAGGCGCGGGACAGACCTACGAGCAGTACTTC
CASSLGAGQTYEQYF
>once|TRBJ2-2|TRBV7-3|-
TGTGCCAGCAGTGCTCAGGTTCGCGGGGAGCTGTTTTTT
CASSAQVRGELFF
>-|TRBJ2-7|TRBV7-9|-
TGTGCCAGCAGCTTAGGGTCATCCACGAGGGTCAGCGAGCAGTACTTC
CASSLGSSTRVSEQYF